Listed here are 30 T cell receptor beta chains from one sample, sequenced in a study of CXCR3-negative and CXCR3-positive naive CD8 T cells. All TRB cDNA libraries came from 5' RACE performed with UMI labels. Following a re-call of the 5' RACE reads, TCRdb has one entry per CDR3 protein and lacks DNA. The sample totals 35,000 to 40,000 distinct CDR3 sequences. The source material was memory CD8+ T cells from blood. These receptors were collected from a human donor in good health. Some clones in this sample may be carry-over from other donors' samples.

V usage is TRBV29-1 and J usage is TRBJ2-7; with no DNA, the TCRdb D assignment of TRBD1 cannot be verified. Germline V CDR1 and CDR2: SQVTM, ANQGSEA. The CDR3 extends over 14 amino acids. The CDR3 loop is CSVEIGQGLYEQYF.

This chain links TRBV9 with TRBJ2-7. Per germline, CDR1 SGDLS and CDR2 YYNGEE. The length of the CDR3 is 13 residues. The CDR3 loop reads CASSPGASYEQYF.

The J gene is TRBJ2-3, the V gene TRBV19; TCRdb designates TRBD1, a call that cannot be tested without DNA. The CDR3 length is 14 residues. From germline, CDR1 is LNHDA and CDR2 SQIVND (reference sequence). The CDR3 sequence: CASPSRVSPDTQYF.

V gene TRBV28 combines with J gene TRBJ2-7; TCRdb names TRBD2, which stays unverified in the absence of DNA. The CDR3 runs to 15 residues. In germline, CDR1 is MDHEN, CDR2 SYDVKM. The CDR3 here is CASSLGLAGSYEQYF. The full variable domain, completed using reference TRBV28 and TRBJ2-7, is DVKVTQSSRYLVKRTGEKVFLECVQDMDHENMFWYRQDPGLGLRLIYFSYDVKMKEKGDIPEGYSVSREKKERFSLILESASTNQTSMYLCASSLGLAGSYEQYFGPGTRLTVT.

V usage is TRBV7-6 and J usage is TRBJ2-1; TCRdb proposes TRBD2, but this gene call is untestable without DNA. The germline CDR1 and CDR2 sequences are SGHVS and FNYEAQ. This CDR3 has 16 amino acids. CDR3 region: CASSVTSGSSYNEQFF.

The gene calls are TRBV7-6 and TRBJ1-2; TCRdb selects TRBD1, and the lack of DNA leaves this call unchecked. Germline V gene data show CDR1 as SGHVS and CDR2 as FNYEAQ. The CDR3 is 15 residues long. This CDR3 reads CASSSTGQGEFGYTF.

The chain employs TRBV10-3 and TRBJ2-7; as DNA is missing, the TRBD1 call by TCRdb cannot be tested. Germline V CDR1 and CDR2: ENHRY, SYGVKD. CDR3 length: 13 residues. This CDR3 is CAISEVREYEQYF.

The V and J genes are TRBV12-3 or TRBV12-4 and TRBJ2-2; TCRdb designates TRBD2, a call that cannot be tested without DNA. This CDR3 region has 15 residues. The CDR3 is CASSGLASNTGELFF.

This chain uses TRBV29-1 with TRBJ2-7. CDR3 length equals 13 residues. Germline V gene sequence: CDR1 SQVTM, CDR2 ANQGSEA. The CDR3 reads CGGGRGGPYEQYF.

The chain carries TRBV7-3 and TRBJ2-1; checking the TCRdb D call of TRBD2 is not possible without DNA. This CDR3 spans 15 amino acids. Per germline, CDR1 SGHTA and CDR2 FQGTGA. This CDR3 reads CASSFSGGALDEQFF. Full variable domain (remainder filled in from reference TRBV7-3 and TRBJ2-1): GAGVSQTPSNKVTEKGKYVELRCDPISGHTALYWYRQSLGQGPEFLIYFQGTGAADDSGLPNDRFFAVRPEGSVSTLKIQRTERGDSAVYLCASSFSGGALDEQFFGPGTRLTVL.

The chain joins TRBV29-1 to TRBJ2-7. The CDR3 spans 13 residues. Germline values: CDR1 SQVTM, CDR2 ANQGSEA. CDR3 region: CSVVFGYSYEQYF.

The chain combines TRBV7-3 with TRBJ2-3. CDR1 and CDR2 from the germline V gene are SGHTA and FQGTGA. This CDR3 contains 15 residues. This CDR3 is CASSLGISLTDTQYF.

The genes are TRBV19 and TRBJ2-1; the TCRdb call, TRBD1, lacks DNA for checking. The CDR3 is made up of 12 amino acids. Germline V gene sequence: CDR1 LNHDA, CDR2 SQIVND (reference sequence). This CDR3 reads CASSIGGHQQFF.

The chain couples TRBV5-1 to TRBJ1-2. Germline CDR1 reads SGHRS; CDR2 reads YFSETQ. This CDR3 has 16 residues. The CDR3 spells CASSLAAMGGVAGYTF.

The gene calls are TRBV4-2 and TRBJ1-5; TCRdb proposes TRBD1, but this gene call is untestable without DNA. The germline V gene has CDR1 LGHNA and CDR2 YNFKEQ. The length of the CDR3 is 16 residues. This CDR3 reads CASSQDRGTGHQPQHF.

The chain carries TRBV27 and TRBJ2-3. Germline V CDR1 and CDR2: MNHEY, SMNVEV (reference sequence). This CDR3 has 12 amino acids. CDR3 amino acids: CASSNPTDTQYF.

V and J are TRBV29-1 and TRBJ2-1. This CDR3 spans 14 amino acids. CDR1 is SQVTM and CDR2 is ANQGSEA in the germline V gene. The chain's CDR3 is CSVVGPTQVNEQFF.

This sequence joins TRBV6-4 and TRBJ2-7; the TRBD2 assignment by TCRdb is unverifiable without DNA. Germline V CDR1 and CDR2: MRHNA, SNTAGT. The CDR3 extends over 14 amino acids. CDR3 residues: CASSWTSGSLWQYF.

V usage is TRBV12-3 or TRBV12-4 and J usage is TRBJ1-3. This CDR3 comprises 13 residues. CDR3 sequence: CASSLGLGNTIYF.

The chain combines TRBV20-1 with TRBJ2-5; lacking DNA, the TRBD1 call made by TCRdb goes unchecked. Germline V lookup: CDR1 DFQATT, CDR2 SNEGSKA (reference sequence). The CDR3 sequence is 16 residues long. This chain's CDR3 is CSARGRTGPRQETQYF.

The rearrangement uses TRBV20-1 and TRBJ2-5; TCRdb lists TRBD1, though no DNA is available to test this call. Germline lookup yields CDR1 DFQATT and CDR2 SNEGSKA (reference sequence). The CDR3 covers 14 residues. The CDR3 region is CSARGGARQETQYF.

The V gene is TRBV25-1, the J gene TRBJ1-1; the D gene TCRdb calls, TRBD1, cannot be checked with no DNA. CDR3 length: 16 amino acids. The germline CDR1 and CDR2 sequences are MGHDK and SYGVNS. Here the CDR3 reads CASSASYGTGDTEAFF.

V gene TRBV12-3 or TRBV12-4 combines with J gene TRBJ2-7. The CDR3 contains 13 residues. CDR3 region: CASTLGGPYEQYF.

The CDR3: CASSYSRSSGKIVTDTQYF. The rearrangement uses TRBV6-2 or TRBV6-3 and TRBJ2-3; no DNA is available, so the TRBD2 call from TCRdb remains unchecked. CDR1 MNHEY and CDR2 SVGEGT come from the germline V gene. The CDR3 is 19 residues long.

This chain joins TRBV3-1 and TRBJ2-7; the D gene TCRdb calls, TRBD1, cannot be checked with no DNA. This CDR3 contains 15 residues. CDR1 and CDR2 from the germline V gene are LGHDT and YNNKEL (reference sequence). CDR3: CASSQSGFSSYEQYF.

The chain recombines TRBV28 with TRBJ2-2. Germline CDR1 and CDR2: MDHEN and SYDVKM. The CDR3 runs to 13 residues. The CDR3 here is CASSDQTTGELFF.

The CDR3 sequence: CASSHGPESYEQFF. This chain connects TRBV4-1 to TRBJ2-1; lacking DNA, the TRBD1 call made by TCRdb goes unchecked. The germline gives CDR1 MGHRA, CDR2 YSYEKL. The CDR3 consists of 14 residues.

The chain uses TRBV14 and TRBJ2-3. This CDR3 has 12 residues. Germline V gene sequence: CDR1 SGHDN, CDR2 FVKESK. CDR3 residues: CASSQVTDTQYF.

The CDR3 spells CASSLFRTSGGPHNEQFF. This chain joins TRBV28 and TRBJ2-1; TCRdb proposes TRBD2, but this gene call is untestable without DNA. Germline values: CDR1 MDHEN, CDR2 SYDVKM. The CDR3 extends over 18 amino acids.

V gene TRBV29-1 combines with J gene TRBJ2-7; the TRBD1 assignment by TCRdb is unverifiable without DNA. From germline, CDR1 is SQVTM and CDR2 ANQGSEA. The CDR3 covers 12 residues. The CDR3 sequence: CSVVWGGYEQYF.